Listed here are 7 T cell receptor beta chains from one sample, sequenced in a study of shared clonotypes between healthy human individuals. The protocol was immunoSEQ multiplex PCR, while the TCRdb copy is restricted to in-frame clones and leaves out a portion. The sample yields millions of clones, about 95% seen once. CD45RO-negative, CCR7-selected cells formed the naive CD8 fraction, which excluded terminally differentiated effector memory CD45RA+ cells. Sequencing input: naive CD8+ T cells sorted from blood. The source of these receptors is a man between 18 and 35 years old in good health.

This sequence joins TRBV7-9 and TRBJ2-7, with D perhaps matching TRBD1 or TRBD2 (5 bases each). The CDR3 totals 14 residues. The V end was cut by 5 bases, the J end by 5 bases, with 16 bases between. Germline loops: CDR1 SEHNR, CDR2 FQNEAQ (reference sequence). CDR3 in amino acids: CASSHSWGIHEQYF. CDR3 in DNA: TGTGCCAGCAGCCACTCATGGGGGATACACGAGCAGTACTTC. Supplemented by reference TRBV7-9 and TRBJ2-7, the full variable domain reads DTGVSQNPRHKITKRGQNVTFRCDPISEHNRLYWYRQTLGQGPEFLTYFQNEAQLEKSRLLSDRFSAERPKGSFSTLEIQRTEQGDSAMYLCASSHSWGIHEQYFGPGTRLTVT.

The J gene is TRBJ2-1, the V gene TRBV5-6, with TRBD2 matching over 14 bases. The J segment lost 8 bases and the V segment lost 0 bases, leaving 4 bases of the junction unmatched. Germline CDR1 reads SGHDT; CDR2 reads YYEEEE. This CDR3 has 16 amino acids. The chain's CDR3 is CASSLEGLAGAHEQFF. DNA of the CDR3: TGTGCCAGCAGCTTGGAGGGACTAGCGGGGGCCCATGAGCAGTTCTTC. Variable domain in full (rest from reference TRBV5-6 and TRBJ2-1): DAGVTQSPTHLIKTRGQQVTLRCSPKSGHDTVSWYQQALGQGPQFIFQYYEEEERQRGNFPDRFSGHQFPNYSSELNVNALLLGDSALYLCASSLEGLAGAHEQFFGPGTRLTVL.

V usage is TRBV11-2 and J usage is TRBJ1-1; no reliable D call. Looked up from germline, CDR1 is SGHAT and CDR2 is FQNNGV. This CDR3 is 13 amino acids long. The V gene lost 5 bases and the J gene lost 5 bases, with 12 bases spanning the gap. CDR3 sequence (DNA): TGTGCCAGCAGCCTCATGGAGGGAACTGAAGCTTTCTTT. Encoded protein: CASSLMEGTEAFF.

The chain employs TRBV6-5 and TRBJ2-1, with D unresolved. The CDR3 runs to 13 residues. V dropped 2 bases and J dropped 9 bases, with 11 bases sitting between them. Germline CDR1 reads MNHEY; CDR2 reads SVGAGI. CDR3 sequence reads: CASSYNGQTEQFF. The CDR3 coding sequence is TGTGCCAGCAGTTACAACGGCCAAACTGAGCAGTTCTTC.

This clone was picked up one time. The CDR3 DNA reads TGTGCCAGCAGCTTGGGACCGGGCGGTCAGCCCCAGCATTTT. Residues: CASSLGPGGQPQHF. The V and J genes are TRBV5-4 and TRBJ1-5; D ambiguous. Germline V gives CDR1 SGHNT, CDR2 YYREEE (reference sequence). V was pared by 0 bases and J by 6 bases, with 10 bases between. This CDR3 is built from 14 residues.

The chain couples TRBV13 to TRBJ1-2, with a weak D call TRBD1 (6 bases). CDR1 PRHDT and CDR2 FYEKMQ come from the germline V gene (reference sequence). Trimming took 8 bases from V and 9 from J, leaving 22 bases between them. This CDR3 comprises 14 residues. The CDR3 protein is CASGKPGDSSRYTF. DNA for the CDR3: TGTGCCAGCGGAAAGCCAGGGGACTCCTCACGCTACACCTTC.

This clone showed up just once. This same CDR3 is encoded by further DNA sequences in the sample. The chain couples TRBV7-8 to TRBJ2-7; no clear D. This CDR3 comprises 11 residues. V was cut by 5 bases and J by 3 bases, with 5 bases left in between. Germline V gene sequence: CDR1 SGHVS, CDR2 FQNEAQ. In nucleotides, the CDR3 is TGTGCCAGCAGCCCCGGCTACGAGCAGTACTTC. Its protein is CASSPGYEQYF.